Following are 5 T cell receptor beta chains from one sample sequenced in a study of radiotherapy plus CTLA-4 blockade in lung cancer. Assay: immunoSEQ multiplex PCR; the TCRdb copy retains only in-frame clones and omits some. The data contain 50,000 to 65,000 clones, roughly 80% of them singletons. The sample consisted of peripheral blood, taken from a patient treated with radiotherapy plus ipilimumab. These receptors were collected from a human donor with non-small cell lung cancer who had a complete response to radiotherapy plus ipilimumab.

This chain uses TRBV4-1 with TRBJ2-7, with 7 bases aligning to TRBD2. The CDR3 consists of 15 residues. V trimming: 2 bases; J trimming: 2 bases; junction bases outside the gene matches: 6. Germline V CDR1 and CDR2: MGHRA, YSYEKL. The chain's CDR3 is CASSQSASGAYEQYV. CDR3 bases: TGCGCCAGCAGCCAATCGGCTAGCGGTGCCTACGAGCAGTACGTC.

This clone was counted once. The chain carries TRBV19 and TRBJ2-1; 7 bases match TRBD2. With 1 base clipped from V and 0 bases from J, the junction kept 3 bases outside the gene matches. Germline V CDR1 and CDR2: LNHDA, SQIVND (reference sequence). The CDR3 loop spans 16 amino acids. The CDR3 sequence: CASSIVLAFSYNEQFF. For the CDR3, the DNA is TGTGCCAGTAGTATAGTACTAGCGTTCTCCTACAATGAGCAGTTCTTC.

This chain joins TRBV19 and TRBJ2-1; no clear D gene. Deletions cut 5 bases from V and 4 bases from J, with 3 bases between. The CDR3 extends over 11 amino acids. Per the germline V gene, CDR1 is LNHDA and CDR2 is SQIVND (reference sequence). CDR3 residues: CASSLYNEQFF. CDR3 coding DNA: TGTGCCAGTAGTCTTTACAATGAGCAGTTCTTC.

This chain's CDR3 is CAIRGQGPDTQYF. CDR3 nucleotides: TGTGCCATCAGGGGCCAGGGCCCAGATACGCAGTATTTT. The rearrangement joins TRBV10-3 to TRBJ2-3; maybe TRBD1 (5 bases). Trimming left V 6 bases short and J 4 bases short, with 11 bases between. Germline-derived CDR1 and CDR2 are ENHRY and SYGVKD. There are 13 residues in the CDR3.

J is TRBJ1-1 and V is TRBV4-3; no reliable D call. The V and J ends lost 1 base and 2 bases respectively, with 2 bases between them. CDR1 and CDR2 from the germline V gene are LGHNA and YSLEER. The CDR3 has 12 amino acids. CDR3 DNA sequence: TGCGCCAGCAGCCAAGCAAACACTGAAGCTTTCTTT. It translates to CASSQANTEAFF.